The 5 T cell receptor beta chains below were found in one sample sequenced in a study of blood T cell repertoires in COVID-19. This table comes from immunoSEQ multiplex PCR, and its TCRdb copy is limited to in-frame clones, with some not included. Of 260,000 or so clones listed, approximately 85% are singletons. Sequencing input: peripheral blood. These receptors were obtained from a woman in her 70s with acute or convalescent COVID-19.

The chain joins TRBV3-1 (or the pseudogene TRBV3-2) to TRBJ1-1, with unresolved D. The CDR3 sequence is 14 residues long. Trimming shortened V by 0 bases and J by 2 bases, and 7 bases separated the two germline ends. Germline V gene lookup returns CDR1 LGHDT and CDR2 YNNKEL (reference sequence). The chain's CDR3 is CASSQDASNTEAFF. CDR3 nucleotides: TGTGCCAGCAGCCAAGACGCCAGTAACACTGAAGCTTTCTTT.

V and J are TRBV6-5 and TRBJ2-7; the D gene is possibly TRBD2 (6 bases). This CDR3 is built from 14 residues. V was pared by 6 bases and J by 6 bases, with 18 bases between. CDR1 is MNHEY and CDR2 is SVGAGI in the germline V gene. The CDR3 bases are TGTGCCAGCAGAGGCCGGTTCGAGGAGGGCGAGCAGTACTTC. Translated, it gives CASRGRFEEGEQYF.

The V and J genes are TRBV2 and TRBJ1-2; tentatively, D is TRBD1 (5 bases). Germline CDR1 SNHLY, CDR2 FYNNEI. The CDR3 runs to 13 residues. Trimming shortened V by 3 bases and J by 8 bases, and 13 bases separated the two germline ends. The CDR3 DNA follows: TGTGCCAGCAGTGATCGACAGCTCCTAGGCTACACCTTC. Its protein is CASSDRQLLGYTF.

The sample holds one count of this clone. This sequence joins TRBV4-1 and TRBJ2-2; D unclear. This CDR3 is 17 amino acids long. V was cut by 0 bases and J by 0 bases, with 11 bases left in between. CDR1 MGHRA and CDR2 YSYEKL come from the germline V gene. The CDR3 DNA is TGCGCCAGCAGCCAAGAGGCGTACAGATCGAACACCGGGGAGCTGTTTTTT. Its protein is CASSQEAYRSNTGELFF.

The chain couples TRBV5-1 to TRBJ1-2; 11 bases line up with TRBD1. The CDR3 length is 16 residues. Germline-derived CDR1 and CDR2 are SGHRS and YFSETQ. The V gene end was trimmed by 5 bases and the J gene end by 6 bases; junction bases not matched to a gene: 12. The CDR3 reads CASRHMRGQGADGYTF. Here the CDR3 DNA reads TGCGCCAGCAGACATATGCGAGGACAGGGGGCAGATGGCTACACCTTC.